Listed here are 26 T cell receptor beta chains from one sample, sequenced in a study of shared clonotypes between healthy human individuals. TCRdb's table, derived via immunoSEQ multiplex PCR, lists solely in-frame clones and lacks some. The table shows over a million clones, with about 75% occurring only once. Sequenced material: memory CD4+ T cells sorted from blood. Indicated subset: CD45RA-negative fraction. Receptor source: a man between 18 and 35 years old in good health.

The chain joins TRBV19 to TRBJ1-3; TRBD1 is a possible D gene (5 bases). The CDR3 covers 15 residues. V shed 10 bases and J shed 0 bases, with 16 bases lying between them. From germline, CDR1 is LNHDA and CDR2 SQIVND (reference sequence). The CDR3: CAIPSGRLSGNTIYF. The CDR3 coding sequence is TGTGCCATCCCATCGGGACGCCTCTCTGGAAACACCATATATTTT.

The chain combines TRBV18 with TRBJ1-2; 11 bases are shared with TRBD1. Losses at the gene ends were 3 bases for V and 4 bases for J; bases not matched to a gene: 7. The V gene's germline CDR1 is KGHSH and CDR2 LQKENI. This CDR3 is built from 16 residues. CDR3 nucleotides: TGTGCCAGCTCACCGACGGACAGGGGGCCGAGCTATGGCTACACCTTC. It is translated as CASSPTDRGPSYGYTF.

The chain links TRBV5-1 to TRBJ2-3; D remains unclear. Trimming pared 4 bases from V and 2 bases from J, leaving 11 bases between. The CDR3 spans 14 residues. Germline values: CDR1 SGHRS, CDR2 YFSETQ. CDR3 bases: TGCGCCAGCAGCCCCCGGACGACCACAGATACGCAGTATTTT. Its protein is CASSPRTTTDTQYF.

The chain has TRBV2 and TRBJ2-1, with 7 bases fitting TRBD1. Germline trimming cut 5 bases from V and 6 bases from J; bases unmatched to any gene: 4. From germline, CDR1 is SNHLY and CDR2 FYNNEI. This CDR3 contains 13 residues. The CDR3 here is CASSLDRSNEQFF. As DNA, the CDR3 is TGTGCCAGCAGTCTGGACAGGAGCAATGAGCAGTTCTTC. Full variable domain (outside the CDR3, taken from reference TRBV2 and TRBJ2-1): EPEVTQTPSHQVTQMGQEVILRCVPISNHLYFYWYRQILGQKVEFLVSFYNNEISEKSEIFDDQFSVERPDGSNFTLKIRSTKLEDSAMYFCASSLDRSNEQFFGPGTRLTVL.

The rearrangement joins TRBV11-3 to TRBJ2-1, with 11 positions matching TRBD2. The CDR3 is 16 amino acids. Germline CDR1 SGHNT, CDR2 YENEEA. Germline trimming cut 5 bases from V and 3 bases from J; bases unmatched to any gene: 6. In DNA form, the CDR3 reads TGTGCCAGCAGCCCGAATAGCGGGGGGGGCTACAATGAGCAGTTCTTC. This gives the protein CASSPNSGGGYNEQFF. Based on the CDR3 plus reference TRBV11-3 and TRBJ2-1, the full variable domain is EAGVVQSPRYKIIEKKQPVAFWCNPISGHNTLYWYLQNLGQGPELLIRYENEEAVDDSQLPKDRFSAERLKGVDSTLKIQPAELGDSAVYLCASSPNSGGGYNEQFFGPGTRLTVL.

A note on this clone: The same CDR3 is also encoded by other DNA sequences in this sample. The chain links TRBV28 to TRBJ1-6, with D unresolved. Germline CDR1 is MDHEN and CDR2 is SYDVKM. V gave up 2 bases and J gave up 4 bases, with 6 bases separating them. The CDR3 length is 14 residues. DNA of the CDR3: TGTGCCAGCAGTTTAGGAGGATATAATTCACCCCTCCACTTT. This sequence encodes CASSLGGYNSPLHF.

The chain has TRBV2 and TRBJ2-7; no clear D. V was cut by 4 bases and J by 5 bases, with 9 bases left in between. This CDR3 is built from 12 residues. Germline CDR1 and CDR2: SNHLY and FYNNEI. The CDR3 DNA sequence: TGTGCCAGCAGTGTCGTCTGGCACGAGCAGTACTTC. This sequence encodes CASSVVWHEQYF.

The genes are TRBV27 and TRBJ1-1, with no clear D. CDR1 MNHEY and CDR2 SMNVEV come from the germline V gene (reference sequence). V lost 4 bases and J 0 bases, leaving 9 bases between the germline ends. CDR3 length: 14 amino acids. The CDR3 loop reads CASSWQKMNTEAFF. CDR3 coding DNA: TGTGCCAGCAGTTGGCAGAAAATGAACACTGAAGCTTTCTTT.

The J gene is TRBJ1-2, the V gene TRBV10-3, with a weak D call TRBD1 (5 bases). V was shortened by 8 bases and J by 7 bases, with 11 bases between the two germline ends. The CDR3 totals 11 residues. Per germline, CDR1 ENHRY and CDR2 SYGVKD. CDR3 nucleotides: TGTGCCATCTCGCAGGGAGGTGGCTACACCTTC. Amino acid sequence: CAISQGGGYTF.

The gene calls are TRBV5-1 and TRBJ1-2; D may be TRBD1 (5 bases). Trimming removed 0 bases from V and 10 bases from J, with 16 bases in between. In germline, CDR1 is SGHRS, CDR2 YFSETQ. The CDR3 is 14 amino acids. The CDR3 loop is CASSLAGAGEPYTF. CDR3 coding DNA: TGCGCCAGCAGCTTGGCCGGGGCAGGTGAACCCTACACCTTC. Looking up the rest from reference TRBV5-1 and TRBJ1-2 gives the full variable domain: KAGVTQTPRYLIKTRGQQVTLSCSPISGHRSVSWYQQTPGQGLQFLFEYFSETQRNKGNFPGRFSGRQFSNSRSEMNVSTLELGDSALYLCASSLAGAGEPYTFGSGTRLTVV.

This rearrangement joins TRBV19 to TRBJ2-1; 12 bases fit TRBD2. The CDR3 sequence is 16 residues long. J was trimmed by 3 bases and V by 1 base; bases with no gene match: 1. CDR1 is LNHDA, CDR2 SQIVND, per germline (reference sequence). CDR3 bases: TGTGCCAGTAGTATAGTGACTAGCGGGAGCTACAATGAGCAGTTCTTC. Its translation: CASSIVTSGSYNEQFF.

This chain uses TRBV2 with TRBJ2-2; the match to TRBD2 covers 9 bases. The V segment lost 7 bases and the J segment 7 bases; nucleotides outside the gene matches: 10. The CDR3 is made up of 15 amino acids. Germline lookup yields CDR1 SNHLY and CDR2 FYNNEI. This CDR3 reads CASIWASGVSGELFF. The CDR3 coding sequence is TGTGCCAGCATTTGGGCTAGCGGGGTTAGCGGGGAGCTGTTTTTT.

V and J are TRBV19 and TRBJ2-1; 9 bases are shared with TRBD1. CDR1 is LNHDA, CDR2 SQIVND, per germline (reference sequence). V gave up 5 bases and J gave up 10 bases; unmatched junction bases: 6. The CDR3 has 13 residues. This CDR3 is CASSVQGAREQFF. For the CDR3, the DNA is TGTGCCAGTAGTGTACAGGGGGCTCGGGAGCAGTTCTTC.

A remark on this clone: This sample includes further DNA sequences coding for the same CDR3. The chain has TRBV19 and TRBJ2-7, with D possibly called TRBD1 or TRBD2 (5 bases each). Trimming shortened V by 3 bases and J by 2 bases, and 8 bases separated the two germline ends. Germline values: CDR1 LNHDA, CDR2 SQIVND (reference sequence). The CDR3 runs 13 residues. CDR3 in amino acids: CASSIGATYEQYF. CDR3 nucleotides: TGTGCCAGTAGTATCGGGGCCACCTACGAGCAGTACTTC.

This clone was recorded once. This same CDR3 is encoded by further DNA sequences in the sample. The chain recombines TRBV18 with TRBJ2-7; 8 positions agree with TRBD2. This CDR3 comprises 15 residues. The trim removed 3 bases at V and 0 bases at J, leaving 4 bases unmatched. Germline-derived CDR1 and CDR2 are KGHSH and LQKENI. The CDR3 DNA is TGTGCCAGCTCACCCCCGGGACTAGACTCCTACGAGCAGTACTTC. Translation: CASSPPGLDSYEQYF. Complete variable domain (other parts from reference TRBV18 and TRBJ2-7): NAGVMQNPRHLVRRRGQEARLRCSPMKGHSHVYWYRQLPEEGLKFMVYLQKENIIDESGMPKERFSAEFPKEGPSILRIQQVVRGDSAAYFCASSPPGLDSYEQYFGPGTRLTVT.

This rearrangement joins TRBV5-6 to TRBJ2-5, with TRBD1 matching 9 bases. The CDR3 has 13 residues. Looked up from germline, CDR1 is SGHDT and CDR2 is YYEEEE. J gave up 11 bases and V 3 bases, and 8 bases lay outside the gene matches. The CDR3 loop is CASSYGQGREQYF. The DNA for the CDR3 is TGTGCCAGCAGCTATGGACAGGGGCGAGAGCAGTACTTC. Full variable domain (outside the CDR3, taken from reference TRBV5-6 and TRBJ2-5): DAGVTQSPTHLIKTRGQQVTLRCSPKSGHDTVSWYQQALGQGPQFIFQYYEEEERQRGNFPDRFSGHQFPNYSSELNVNALLLGDSALYLCASSYGQGREQYFGPGTRLLVL.

The genes are TRBV30 and TRBJ2-7; D is ambiguous. The CDR3 length is 13 residues. Germline lookup yields CDR1 GTSNPN and CDR2 SVGIG (reference sequence). Trimming removed 2 bases from V and 5 bases from J, with 13 bases in between. For the CDR3, the DNA is TGTGCCTGGAGTATTGTCCGGAGCCACGAGCAGTACTTC. The encoded protein is CAWSIVRSHEQYF.

The rearrangement uses TRBV6-6 and TRBJ1-5, with D possibly being TRBD1 (6 bases). The CDR3 sequence is 15 residues long. Trimming pared 6 bases from V and 2 bases from J, leaving 14 bases between. Germline CDR1 is MNHNY and CDR2 is SVGAGI (reference sequence). The CDR3 DNA reads TGTGCCAGCAGCAGTACGGGGGCGGGCAATCAGCCCCAGCATTTT. Encoded protein: CASSSTGAGNQPQHF.

This rearrangement joins TRBV12-1 to TRBJ2-6. TRBV12-1 is a documented pseudogene. CDR3 size: 16 residues. The CDR3 nucleotides read TGTGCCAGCAGTGGCACTTCCATCTTGCGGGCCAACGTCCTGACTTTC. Residues: CASSGTSILRANVLTF.

This clone was detected only once. The chain links TRBV28 to TRBJ1-2; 9 positions match TRBD1. The CDR3 totals 17 residues. The V gene's germline CDR1 is MDHEN and CDR2 SYDVKM. With 5 bases clipped from V and 0 bases from J, the junction kept 10 bases outside the gene matches. CDR3 sequence: CASSPVGQGRSNYGYTF. In DNA form, the CDR3 reads TGTGCCAGCAGTCCCGTGGGACAGGGAAGATCTAACTATGGCTACACCTTC.

This chain links TRBV6-5 with TRBJ2-1; D is unclear. Looked up from germline, CDR1 is MNHEY and CDR2 is SVGAGI. The CDR3 covers 15 residues. With 5 bases removed from V and 2 bases from J, the gap between germline ends came to 13 bases. The DNA of the CDR3 is TGTGCCAGCAGTACTGGTCGAGGCACCTACAATGAGCAGTTCTTC. Protein: CASSTGRGTYNEQFF.

This chain links TRBV27 with TRBJ1-1, with a weak D call TRBD1 (5 bases). The CDR3 contains 15 residues. Trimming pared 1 base from V and 1 base from J, leaving 10 bases between. Per the germline V gene, CDR1 is MNHEY and CDR2 is SMNVEV (reference sequence). The CDR3 DNA follows: TGTGCCAGCAGTTTATACGGCCAGGGGAACACTGAAGCTTTCTTT. Translating it yields CASSLYGQGNTEAFF.

The chain is built from TRBV15 and TRBJ2-1; 10 bases agree with TRBD2. This CDR3 spans 17 amino acids. Germline V CDR1 and CDR2: LNHNV, YYDKDF (reference sequence). V shed 3 bases, J shed 10 bases, and the junction held 15 bases outside the gene matches. The CDR3 coding sequence is TGTGCCACCAGCAGGGGGCAGGTAGCGGGAGGAATCGGGGAGCAGTTCTTC. It codes for CATSRGQVAGGIGEQFF.

The CDR3, as DNA: TGTGCCATCAGTGACTTAGGAAACACCATATATTTT. It yields the protein CAISDLGNTIYF. This chain joins TRBV10-3 and TRBJ1-3; unclear D gene. Germline V gene lookup returns CDR1 ENHRY and CDR2 SYGVKD. Trimming took off 3 bases at V and 4 bases at J, with 4 bases between the two ends. The CDR3 has 12 residues.

The chain links TRBV7-8 to TRBJ2-7, with TRBD2 matching 11 bases. The CDR3 has 16 residues. From germline, CDR1 is SGHVS and CDR2 FQNEAQ. Trimming cost V 2 bases and J 7 bases; bases outside gene matches: 10. CDR3 sequence reads: CASSLSVIRLAGEQYF. The CDR3 DNA is TGTGCCAGCAGCTTAAGTGTAATCCGACTAGCGGGAGAGCAGTACTTC.

The gene calls are TRBV28 and TRBJ1-2; D not resolved. Germline CDR1 MDHEN, CDR2 SYDVKM. This CDR3 is built from 13 residues. Trimming pared 2 bases from V and 6 bases from J, leaving 10 bases between. The CDR3 is CASSLGVLDGYTF. CDR3 nucleotides: TGTGCCAGCAGTTTAGGGGTCCTGGATGGCTACACCTTC.